One sample yielded the 30 T cell receptor beta chains listed below, sequenced in a study of immune evolution from preneoplasia to lung adenocarcinoma. The data were produced by immunoSEQ multiplex PCR, yet TCRdb's version contains in-frame clones alone and is incomplete. The sample holds under 3,000 clones, 81% seen once. The sample consisted of FFPE adjacent normal lung tissue. Receptors originate from a person aged 60-79 years with lung adenocarcinoma.

The chain combines TRBV28 with TRBJ2-5; possible D gene TRBD1, 6 bases. From germline, CDR1 is MDHEN and CDR2 SYDVKM. V was trimmed by 6 bases and J by 1 base, leaving 15 bases between them. The CDR3 has 15 amino acids. The CDR3 nucleotides read TGTGCCAGCAGGCCCGCGTGGGGGCCCCAAGAGACCCAGTACTTC. It encodes CASRPAWGPQETQYF.

V usage is TRBV5-1 and J usage is TRBJ2-2; TRBD1 is a possible D gene (5 bases). The CDR3 is 15 amino acids. V lost 4 bases to trimming and J lost 6 bases, with 16 bases between them. Germline lookup yields CDR1 SGHRS and CDR2 YFSETQ. Here the CDR3 reads CASSPATVSAGELFF. CDR3 bases: TGCGCCAGCAGCCCGGCGACAGTTTCAGCCGGGGAGCTGTTTTTT.

The chain uses TRBV5-4 and TRBJ2-1; D possibly corresponds to TRBD2 (6 bases). There are 13 residues in the CDR3. Per germline, CDR1 SGHNT and CDR2 YYREEE (reference sequence). Trimming stripped 0 bases from V and 6 bases from J, with 7 bases between. The CDR3 sequence: CASSLGRVNEQFF. As DNA, the CDR3 is TGTGCCAGCAGCTTGGGGAGGGTCAATGAGCAGTTCTTC.

V is TRBV18 and J is TRBJ2-1, with no clear D. Trimming left V 4 bases short and J 8 bases short, with 9 bases between. The CDR3 extends over 12 amino acids. Per germline, CDR1 KGHSH and CDR2 LQKENI. The CDR3 reads CASSQTLYEQFF. DNA of the CDR3: TGTGCCAGCTCACAGACTCTATATGAGCAGTTCTTC.

This chain connects TRBV25-1 to TRBJ2-4; 8 nucleotides line up with TRBD1. This CDR3 is 12 amino acids long. Looked up from germline, CDR1 is MGHDK and CDR2 is SYGVNS. V lost 6 bases, J lost 13 bases, and 8 bases stayed unmatched. DNA for the CDR3: TGTGCCAGCAGCCACGGACAGGGTTTACAGTACTTC. It yields the protein CASSHGQGLQYF.

V and J are TRBV5-4 and TRBJ1-1; D is unresolved. The CDR3 runs 14 residues. V dropped 0 bases and J dropped 1 base, with 7 bases sitting between them. Germline V gene data show CDR1 as SGHNT and CDR2 as YYREEE (reference sequence). The CDR3 here is CASSLVEPNTEAFF. CDR3 nucleotides: TGTGCCAGCAGCTTGGTTGAACCGAACACTGAAGCTTTCTTT.

The J gene is TRBJ2-7, the V gene TRBV29-1; TRBD1 agrees at 8 bases. The CDR3 covers 15 residues. V shed 6 bases, J shed 5 bases, and the junction held 15 bases outside the gene matches. The germline gives CDR1 SQVTM, CDR2 ANQGSEA. CDR3: CSVRETGVVVDEQYF. The CDR3 bases are TGCAGCGTAAGAGAGACAGGGGTAGTCGTCGACGAGCAGTACTTC.

On this clone itself: The junction and the germline gene differ at one end; a read error may be behind it. The chain recombines TRBV11-1 with TRBJ2-2; tentative D call: TRBD2 (6 bases). This CDR3 has 13 residues. CDR1 is SGHAT and CDR2 is FQDESV in the germline V gene (reference sequence). The CDR3 here is CASGLGGTGELFF. CDR3 sequence (DNA): TGTGCCAGCGGCTTGGGGGGCACCGGGGAGCTGTTTTTT.

This sequence joins TRBV6-5 and TRBJ2-3; 7 bases map to TRBD2. The CDR3 covers 14 residues. Germline V CDR1 and CDR2: MNHEY, SVGAGI. J was trimmed by 5 bases and V by 5 bases; bases with no gene match: 7. DNA for the CDR3: TGTGCCAGCAGTCGGACTAGGGAGATAGATACGCAGTATTTT. This codes for CASSRTREIDTQYF.

This CDR3 is CASGDRGFQPQHF. CDR3 DNA sequence: TGTGCTAGTGGCGACAGGGGATTTCAGCCCCAGCATTTT. The chain links TRBV12-5 to TRBJ1-5; 8 bases are a match to TRBD1. Germline V gives CDR1 LGHNT, CDR2 FRNRAP. CDR3 size: 13 residues. The V gene end was trimmed by 6 bases and the J gene end by 6 bases; junction bases not matched to a gene: 4.

There are a few counts of this clone. The chain's CDR3 is CASSPSRKGEQYF. In DNA, the CDR3 is TGTGCCAGCAGCCCCTCTCGCAAGGGCGAGCAGTACTTC. V and J are TRBV11-3 and TRBJ2-7; D ambiguous. The germline V gene has CDR1 SGHNT and CDR2 YENEEA. The CDR3 has 13 residues. The V and J ends lost 5 bases and 6 bases respectively, with 14 bases between them.

This clone has only one observation. This chain connects TRBV15 to TRBJ2-2; TRBD2 agrees at 8 bases. Germline V lookup: CDR1 LNHNV, CDR2 YYDKDF (reference sequence). The CDR3 runs 17 residues. V lost 0 bases to trimming and J lost 3 bases; unmatched junction nucleotides: 6. As DNA, the CDR3 is TGTGCCACCAGCAGAGAAAGTAGCGGGACCTACACCGGGGAGCTGTTTTTT. Amino acids: CATSRESSGTYTGELFF.

This clone was counted between two and nine times. This chain links TRBV4-2 with TRBJ2-7; 7 bases agree with TRBD1. The CDR3 loop spans 16 amino acids. Germline trimming cut 0 bases from V and 0 bases from J; bases unmatched to any gene: 5. From germline, CDR1 is LGHNA and CDR2 YNFKEQ. The CDR3, as DNA: TGTGCCAGCAGCCAAGATCCGCGGACAGGCTCCTACGAGCAGTACTTC. This sequence encodes CASSQDPRTGSYEQYF.

The rearrangement links TRBV5-6 to TRBJ2-2; no definite D call. Trimming removed 0 bases at V and 2 bases at J, with 8 bases between. CDR1 SGHDT and CDR2 YYEEEE come from the germline V gene. The CDR3 consists of 15 residues. The CDR3 reads CASSLVSGNTGELFF. The CDR3 DNA is TGTGCCAGCAGCTTGGTATCAGGAAACACCGGGGAGCTGTTTTTT. Supplemented by reference TRBV5-6 and TRBJ2-2, the full variable domain reads DAGVTQSPTHLIKTRGQQVTLRCSPKSGHDTVSWYQQALGQGPQFIFQYYEEEERQRGNFPDRFSGHQFPNYSSELNVNALLLGDSALYLCASSLVSGNTGELFFGEGSRLTVL.

The chain combines TRBV11-2 with TRBJ2-5, with D perhaps TRBD1 (6 bases). Germline lookup yields CDR1 SGHAT and CDR2 FQNNGV. V lost 6 bases, J lost 4 bases, and 15 bases lay in between. The CDR3 is 14 residues long. The CDR3 region is CASRQGWGPETQYF. CDR3 DNA sequence: TGTGCCAGCAGGCAGGGGTGGGGGCCAGAGACCCAGTACTTC.

V usage is TRBV5-1 and J usage is TRBJ2-5; 9 bases fit TRBD2. This CDR3 contains 15 residues. Germline assignment: CDR1 SGHRS and CDR2 YFSETQ. V shed 4 bases and J 5 bases; nucleotides not matched to a gene: 9. The CDR3 sequence: CASSREAGGEETQYF. As DNA, the CDR3 is TGCGCCAGCAGCAGAGAAGCGGGGGGAGAGGAGACCCAGTACTTC.

The chain uses TRBV9 and TRBJ2-7; 8 bases are shared with TRBD2. Germline loops: CDR1 SGDLS, CDR2 YYNGEE. The V and J ends lost 0 bases and 1 base, in that order; junction bases with no gene match: 3. The CDR3 totals 15 residues. The DNA of the CDR3 is TGTGCCAGCAGCGTAGCTAGCGGGCCTTCCTACGAGCAGTACTTC. Translating gives CASSVASGPSYEQYF.

The chain couples TRBV5-6 to TRBJ1-2; the match to TRBD1 covers 10 bases. CDR3 length: 14 amino acids. The V gene end was trimmed by 4 bases and the J gene end by 4 bases; junction bases not matched to a gene: 4. Germline values: CDR1 SGHDT, CDR2 YYEEEE. The CDR3 region is CASSIGQGVYGYTF. CDR3 bases: TGTGCCAGCAGCATAGGACAGGGGGTCTATGGCTACACCTTC.

The chain links TRBV6-1 to TRBJ2-3; D is undetermined. There are 11 residues in the CDR3. Germline lookup yields CDR1 MNHNS and CDR2 SASEGT. Trimming removed 5 bases from V and 3 bases from J, with 3 bases in between. DNA of the CDR3: TGTGCCAGCAGTCAAACAGATACGCAGTATTTT. It encodes CASSQTDTQYF.

The V gene is TRBV29-1, the J gene TRBJ1-1, with a tentative D call TRBD1 (5 bases). Germline CDR1 is SQVTM and CDR2 is ANQGSEA. V shed 8 bases and J shed 1 base, with 17 bases lying between them. The CDR3 covers 14 residues. This CDR3 is CSFLTGTANTEAFF. DNA of the CDR3: TGCAGCTTTCTAACCGGGACCGCGAACACTGAAGCTTTCTTT. Using reference TRBV29-1 and TRBJ1-1 for the parts outside the CDR3, the full variable domain is SAVISQKPSRDICQRGTSLTIQCQVDSQVTMMFWYRQQPGQSLTLIATANQGSEATYESGFVIDKFPISRPNLTFSTLTVSNMSPEDSSIYLCSFLTGTANTEAFFGQGTRLTVV.

The chain couples TRBV11-2 to TRBJ1-2; D possibly corresponds to TRBD1 (6 bases). Germline CDR1 is SGHAT and CDR2 is FQNNGV. V was trimmed by 1 base and J by 4 bases, leaving 10 bases between them. There are 14 residues in the CDR3. As DNA, the CDR3 is TGTGCCAGCAGCTTAGGGGGGCTGGGCTATGGCTACACCTTC. Translated: CASSLGGLGYGYTF.

The genes are TRBV29-1 and TRBJ2-3, with a possible D match to TRBD2 (6 bases). The germline gives CDR1 SQVTM, CDR2 ANQGSEA. Between the trimmed V and J ends, which lost 7 bases and 0 bases, there was a span of 11 bases. The CDR3 covers 13 residues. The CDR3 protein is CSEVGGSTDTQYF. Here the CDR3 DNA reads TGCAGCGAGGTGGGGGGAAGCACAGATACGCAGTATTTT.

V usage is TRBV21-1 and J usage is TRBJ1-5. TRBV21-1 constitutes a pseudogene. The CDR3 runs to 14 residues. The CDR3 nucleotides are TGTGCCAGCAGCGTGGTTGGACGGGTTCAGCCCCAGCATTTT. Protein sequence: CASSVVGRVQPQHF.

In this sample, this clone turned up a few times. The chain combines TRBV5-1 with TRBJ1-1; a possible D gene is TRBD1 (5 bases). The CDR3 spans 15 residues. The germline CDR1 and CDR2 sequences are SGHRS and YFSETQ. Trimming shortened V by 4 bases and J by 3 bases, and 16 bases separated the two germline ends. The CDR3 coding sequence is TGCGCCAGCAGCGGACCGAGTGGAGGGGACACTGAAGCTTTCTTT. It encodes CASSGPSGGDTEAFF.

The chain couples TRBV30 to TRBJ2-2; D possibly corresponds to TRBD1 (6 bases). This CDR3 has 14 amino acids. Trimming removed 5 bases at V and 5 bases at J, with 15 bases between. CDR1 is GTSNPN and CDR2 is SVGIG in the germline V gene (reference sequence). CDR3 in amino acids: CAWCPRGRTGELFF. CDR3 bases: TGTGCCTGGTGTCCCAGGGGCAGGACCGGGGAGCTGTTTTTT.

The V gene is TRBV5-4, the J gene TRBJ2-7, with a tentative D call TRBD1 (6 bases). The CDR3 totals 16 residues. The ends were cut back, 3 bases at V and 1 base at J, with 17 bases in the middle. Germline-derived CDR1 and CDR2 are SGHNT and YYREEE (reference sequence). CDR3 loop: CASSYTTGLSSYEQYF. CDR3 in DNA: TGTGCCAGCAGCTACACTACAGGGCTCTCATCCTACGAGCAGTACTTC. Using reference TRBV5-4 and TRBJ2-7 for the parts outside the CDR3, the full variable domain is ETGVTQSPTHLIKTRGQQVTLRCSSQSGHNTVSWYQQALGQGPQFIFQYYREEENGRGNFPPRFSGLQFPNYSSELNVNALELDDSALYLCASSYTTGLSSYEQYFGPGTRLTVT.

This chain uses TRBV27 with TRBJ1-4; D not resolved. V lost 2 bases and J 6 bases, leaving 7 bases between the germline ends. Germline V CDR1 and CDR2: MNHEY, SMNVEV (reference sequence). The CDR3 totals 13 residues. The CDR3 DNA reads TGTGCCAGCAGTTTACTCGGGGATGAAAAACTGTTTTTT. As protein: CASSLLGDEKLFF.

This rearrangement joins TRBV7-8 to TRBJ1-1; 7 bases agree with TRBD1. CDR1 SGHVS and CDR2 FQNEAQ come from the germline V gene. The CDR3 has 15 amino acids. J was trimmed by 2 bases and V by 5 bases; bases with no gene match: 8. CDR3 nucleotide sequence: TGTGCCAGCAGCCCAGACAGGGTTCTCAACACTGAAGCTTTCTTT. Translated, it gives CASSPDRVLNTEAFF.

This chain links TRBV10-3 with TRBJ2-2; 8 bases align to TRBD2. Germline values: CDR1 ENHRY, CDR2 SYGVKD. The ends lost 3 bases at V and 4 bases at J; junction bases unmatched: 7. The CDR3 consists of 16 residues. This chain's CDR3 is CAISDISGRSTGELFF. The CDR3 nucleotides read TGTGCCATCAGTGATATCAGCGGGAGAAGCACCGGGGAGCTGTTTTTT.

V and J are TRBV2 and TRBJ2-7; D is unresolved. V lost 6 bases and J lost 6, with 15 bases in between. CDR1 SNHLY and CDR2 FYNNEI come from the germline V gene. This CDR3 region has 13 residues. CDR3 DNA: TGTGCCAGCAGAGCCGCGACCTTCGCCGAGCAGTACTTC. This encodes CASRAATFAEQYF.